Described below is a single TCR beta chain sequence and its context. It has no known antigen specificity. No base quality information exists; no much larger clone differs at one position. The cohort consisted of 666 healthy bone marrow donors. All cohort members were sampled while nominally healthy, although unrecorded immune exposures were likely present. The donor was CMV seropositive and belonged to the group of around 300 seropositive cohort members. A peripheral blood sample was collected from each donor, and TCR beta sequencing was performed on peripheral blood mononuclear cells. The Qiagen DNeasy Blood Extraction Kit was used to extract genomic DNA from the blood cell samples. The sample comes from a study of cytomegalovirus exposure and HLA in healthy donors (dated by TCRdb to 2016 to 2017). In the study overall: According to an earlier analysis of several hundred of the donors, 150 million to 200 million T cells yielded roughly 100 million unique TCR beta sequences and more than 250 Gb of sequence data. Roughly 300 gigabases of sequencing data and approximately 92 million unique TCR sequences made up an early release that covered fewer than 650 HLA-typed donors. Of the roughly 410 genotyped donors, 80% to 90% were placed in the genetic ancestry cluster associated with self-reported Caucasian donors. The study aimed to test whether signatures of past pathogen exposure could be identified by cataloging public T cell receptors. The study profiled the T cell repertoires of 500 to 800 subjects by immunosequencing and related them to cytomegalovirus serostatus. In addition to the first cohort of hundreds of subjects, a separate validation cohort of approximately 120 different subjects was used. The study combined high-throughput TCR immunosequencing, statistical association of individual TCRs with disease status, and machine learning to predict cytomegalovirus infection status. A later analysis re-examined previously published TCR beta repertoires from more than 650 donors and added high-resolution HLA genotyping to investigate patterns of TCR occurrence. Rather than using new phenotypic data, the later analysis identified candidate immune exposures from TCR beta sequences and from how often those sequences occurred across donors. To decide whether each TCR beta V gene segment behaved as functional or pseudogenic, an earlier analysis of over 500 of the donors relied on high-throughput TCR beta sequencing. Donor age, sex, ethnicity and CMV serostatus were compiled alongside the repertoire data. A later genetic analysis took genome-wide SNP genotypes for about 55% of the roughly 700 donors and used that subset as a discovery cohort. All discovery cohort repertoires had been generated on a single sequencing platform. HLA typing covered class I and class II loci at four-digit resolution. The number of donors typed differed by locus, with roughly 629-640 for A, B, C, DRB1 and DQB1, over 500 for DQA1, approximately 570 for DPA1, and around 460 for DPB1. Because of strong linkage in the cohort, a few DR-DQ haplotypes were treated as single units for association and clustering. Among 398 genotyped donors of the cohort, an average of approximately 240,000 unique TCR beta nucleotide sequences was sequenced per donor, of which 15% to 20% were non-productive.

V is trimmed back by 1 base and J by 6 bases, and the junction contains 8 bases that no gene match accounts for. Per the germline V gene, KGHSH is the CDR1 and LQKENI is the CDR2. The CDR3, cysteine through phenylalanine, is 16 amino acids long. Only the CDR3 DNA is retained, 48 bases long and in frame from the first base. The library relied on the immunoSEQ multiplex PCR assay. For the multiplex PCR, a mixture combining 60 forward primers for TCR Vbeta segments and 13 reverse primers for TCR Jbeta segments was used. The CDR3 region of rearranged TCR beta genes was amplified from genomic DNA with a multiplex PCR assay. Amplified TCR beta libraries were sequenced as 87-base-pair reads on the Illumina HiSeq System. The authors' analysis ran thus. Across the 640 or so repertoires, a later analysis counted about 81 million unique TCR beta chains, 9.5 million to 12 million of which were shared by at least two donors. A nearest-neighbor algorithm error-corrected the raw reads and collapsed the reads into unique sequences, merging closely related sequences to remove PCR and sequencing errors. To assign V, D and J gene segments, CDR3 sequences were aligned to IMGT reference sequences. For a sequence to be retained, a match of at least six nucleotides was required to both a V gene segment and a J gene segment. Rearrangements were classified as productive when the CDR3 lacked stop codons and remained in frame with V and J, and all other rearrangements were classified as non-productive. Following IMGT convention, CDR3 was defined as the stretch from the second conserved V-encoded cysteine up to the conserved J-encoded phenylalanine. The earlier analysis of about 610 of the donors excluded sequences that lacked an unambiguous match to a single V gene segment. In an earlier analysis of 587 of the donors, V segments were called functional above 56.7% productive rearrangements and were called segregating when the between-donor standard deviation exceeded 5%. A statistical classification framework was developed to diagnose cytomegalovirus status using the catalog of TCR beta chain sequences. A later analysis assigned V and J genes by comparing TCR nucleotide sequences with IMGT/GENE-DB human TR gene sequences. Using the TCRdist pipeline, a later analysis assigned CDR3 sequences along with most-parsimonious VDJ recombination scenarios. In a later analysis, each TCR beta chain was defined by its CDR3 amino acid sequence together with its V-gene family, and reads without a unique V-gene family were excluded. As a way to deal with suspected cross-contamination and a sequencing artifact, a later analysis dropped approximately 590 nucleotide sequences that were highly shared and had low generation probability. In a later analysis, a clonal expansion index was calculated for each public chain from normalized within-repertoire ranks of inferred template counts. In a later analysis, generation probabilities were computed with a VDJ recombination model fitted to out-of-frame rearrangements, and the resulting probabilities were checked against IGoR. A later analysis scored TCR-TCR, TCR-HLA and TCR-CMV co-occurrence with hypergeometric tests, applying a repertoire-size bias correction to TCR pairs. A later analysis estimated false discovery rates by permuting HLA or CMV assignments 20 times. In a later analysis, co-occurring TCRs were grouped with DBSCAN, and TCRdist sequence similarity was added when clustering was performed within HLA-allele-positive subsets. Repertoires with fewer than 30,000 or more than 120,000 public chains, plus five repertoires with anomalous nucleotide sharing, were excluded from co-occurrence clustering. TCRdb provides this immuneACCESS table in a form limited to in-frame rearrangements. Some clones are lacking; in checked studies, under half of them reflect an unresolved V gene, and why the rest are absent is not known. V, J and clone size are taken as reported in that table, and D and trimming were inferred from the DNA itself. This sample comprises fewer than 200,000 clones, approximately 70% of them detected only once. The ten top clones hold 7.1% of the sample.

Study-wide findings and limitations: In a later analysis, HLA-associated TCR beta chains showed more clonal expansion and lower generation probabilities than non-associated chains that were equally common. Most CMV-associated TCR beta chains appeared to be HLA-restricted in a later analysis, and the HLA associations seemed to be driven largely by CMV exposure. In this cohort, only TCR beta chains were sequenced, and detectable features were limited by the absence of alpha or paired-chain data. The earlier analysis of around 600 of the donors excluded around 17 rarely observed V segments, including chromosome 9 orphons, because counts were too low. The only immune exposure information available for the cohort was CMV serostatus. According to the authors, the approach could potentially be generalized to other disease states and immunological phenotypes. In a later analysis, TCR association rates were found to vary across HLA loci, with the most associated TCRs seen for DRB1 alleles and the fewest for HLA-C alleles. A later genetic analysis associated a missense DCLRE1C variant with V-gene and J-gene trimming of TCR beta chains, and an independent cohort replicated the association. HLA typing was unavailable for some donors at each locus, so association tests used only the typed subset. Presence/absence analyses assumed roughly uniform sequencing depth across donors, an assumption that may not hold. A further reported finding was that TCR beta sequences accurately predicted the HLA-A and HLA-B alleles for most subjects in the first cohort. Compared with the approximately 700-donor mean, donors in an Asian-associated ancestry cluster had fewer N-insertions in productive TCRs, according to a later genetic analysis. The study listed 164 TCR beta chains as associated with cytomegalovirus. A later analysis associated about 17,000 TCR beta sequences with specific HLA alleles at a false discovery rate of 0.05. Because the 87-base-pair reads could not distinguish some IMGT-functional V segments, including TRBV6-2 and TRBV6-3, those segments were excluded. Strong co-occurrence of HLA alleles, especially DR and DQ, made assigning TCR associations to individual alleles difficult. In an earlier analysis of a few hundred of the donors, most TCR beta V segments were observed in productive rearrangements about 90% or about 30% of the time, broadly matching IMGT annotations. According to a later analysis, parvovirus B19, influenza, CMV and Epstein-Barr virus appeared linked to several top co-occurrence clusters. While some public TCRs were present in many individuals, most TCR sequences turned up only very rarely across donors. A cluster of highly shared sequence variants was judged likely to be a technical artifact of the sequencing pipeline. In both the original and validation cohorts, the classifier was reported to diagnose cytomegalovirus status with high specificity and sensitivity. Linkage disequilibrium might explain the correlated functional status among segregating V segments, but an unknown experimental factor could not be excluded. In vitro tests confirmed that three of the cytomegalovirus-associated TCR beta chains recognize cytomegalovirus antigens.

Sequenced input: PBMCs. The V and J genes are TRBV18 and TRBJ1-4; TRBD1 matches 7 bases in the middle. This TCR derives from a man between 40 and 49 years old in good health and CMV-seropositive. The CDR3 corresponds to CASSPQTNRGDEKLFF. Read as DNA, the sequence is TGTGCCAGCTCACCACAAACTAACAGGGGAGATGAAAAACTGTTTTTT.